The clone carrying this TCR beta chain was found once. This sample was taken from a study of T cell responses to AZD1222 COVID-19 vaccine. Produced via immunoSEQ multiplex PCR; TCRdb's table is partial and in-frame only. Among 150,000 to 200,000 clones, around 88% were seen once, and the ten largest hold under 14%. V was pared by 6 bases and J by 2 bases, with 8 bases between. In germline, CDR1 is SQVTM, CDR2 ANQGSEA. This CDR3 has 11 amino acids. The rearrangement uses TRBV29-1 and TRBJ2-7, with D perhaps being TRBD1 or TRBD2 (5 bases each). The receptor was isolated from an adult who received the AZD1222 COVID-19 vaccine. The sequencing used peripheral blood, collected 28 days after the second AZD1222 dose. The DNA for the CDR3 is TGCAGCGTCGGGGACCCCTACGAGCAGTACTTC. This sequence encodes CSVGDPYEQYF.